These 8 T cell receptor beta chains share one sample of origin, sequenced in a study of control samples from healthy donors and cancer patients. Produced via immunoSEQ multiplex PCR; TCRdb's table is partial and in-frame only. The table records about 170,000 clones, around 90% of them present only once. Sequencing was carried out using blood. These receptors all stem from a man aged 25 to 45 in good health.

The table lists this clone with a count of one. The chain links TRBV4-3 to TRBJ1-4; 9 bases are a match to TRBD1. J was trimmed by 7 bases and V by 1 base; bases with no gene match: 4. CDR1 is LGHNA and CDR2 is YSLEER in the germline V gene. The CDR3 runs 15 residues. The CDR3 loop is CASSQGDRAPEKLFF. The CDR3 DNA follows: TGCGCCAGCAGCCAAGGGGACAGGGCTCCTGAAAAACTGTTTTTT.

The chain is built from TRBV19 and TRBJ2-1; possible D gene TRBD2, 6 bases. Trimming left V 6 bases short and J 0 bases short, with 12 bases between. The germline CDR1 and CDR2 sequences are LNHDA and SQIVND (reference sequence). This CDR3 has 15 amino acids. This CDR3 reads CASRWNGGSYNEQFF. CDR3 DNA: TGTGCCAGTAGATGGAACGGGGGCTCCTACAATGAGCAGTTCTTC.

This chain joins TRBV3-1 (or the pseudogene TRBV3-2) and TRBJ2-2, with unresolved D. This CDR3 spans 14 amino acids. V shed 4 bases and J shed 8 bases, with 14 bases lying between them. From germline, CDR1 is LGHDT and CDR2 YNNKEL (reference sequence). CDR3 nucleotide sequence: TGTGCCAGCAGCCCGACTGACTGGTCGGGGGAGCTGTTTTTT. It encodes CASSPTDWSGELFF.

This chain joins TRBV12-3 or TRBV12-4 and TRBJ1-5; D remains unclear. Trimming took off 6 bases at V and 6 bases at J, with 9 bases between the two ends. The length of the CDR3 is 12 residues. DNA for the CDR3: TGTGCCAGCAGCGACGGATTTCAGCCCCAGCATTTT. Residues: CASSDGFQPQHF.

The J gene is TRBJ2-7, the V gene TRBV6-6; the D is unclear. The length of the CDR3 is 12 residues. Trimming removed 3 bases at V and 4 bases at J, with 7 bases between. From germline, CDR1 is MNHNY and CDR2 SVGAGI (reference sequence). CDR3 DNA sequence: TGTGCCAGCAGTTATGGGGAATACGAGCAGTACTTC. It codes for CASSYGEYEQYF.

V usage is TRBV28 and J usage is TRBJ2-1; D is possibly TRBD2 (6 bases). The CDR3 is made up of 12 amino acids. CDR1 is MDHEN, CDR2 SYDVKM, per germline. V was shortened by 6 bases and J by 9 bases, with 12 bases between the two germline ends. CDR3 nucleotide sequence: TGTGCCAGCAGCGGGACTGTCTTTGAGCAGTTCTTC. Amino acid sequence: CASSGTVFEQFF.

The chain carries TRBV19 and TRBJ2-7, with D possibly called TRBD1 or TRBD2 (5 bases each). V was clipped by 10 bases and J by 3 bases, with 16 bases between them. The germline V gene encodes CDR1 LNHDA and CDR2 SQIVND (reference sequence). There are 13 residues in the CDR3. The CDR3 nucleotides are TGTGCCACCGCCGGGACGGCAGTCTACGAGCAGTACTTC. It is translated as CATAGTAVYEQYF.

The V and J genes are TRBV5-4 and TRBJ1-4, with 8 bases fitting TRBD1. The trim removed 4 bases at V and 8 bases at J, leaving 7 bases unmatched. The CDR3 extends over 14 amino acids. Germline V lookup: CDR1 SGHNT, CDR2 YYREEE (reference sequence). CDR3 loop: CASSTDREQEKLFF. Here the CDR3 DNA reads TGTGCCAGCAGCACGGACAGGGAACAAGAAAAACTGTTTTTT.